Shown below are 29 T cell receptor beta chains from a single sample sequenced in a study of T cell clonotyping in hematopoietic cell transplantation. Specified time point: recipient sample about 28 days before transplant, after cytoreduction. Profiling relied on immunoSEQ multiplex PCR, and the TCRdb table lists in-frame clones only, not all of them. The sample carries tens of thousands of clones, 90% to 96% recorded once. Sequenced material: peripheral blood mononuclear cells, taken before stem cell transplant. Every receptor here comes from a woman between 50 and 59 years old with acute myeloid leukemia. Some clones in this sample may be carry-over from other donors' samples.

V and J are TRBV2 and TRBJ1-2, with no clear D. The CDR3 extends over 13 amino acids. Germline loops: CDR1 SNHLY, CDR2 FYNNEI. With 2 bases removed from V and 8 bases from J, the gap between germline ends came to 12 bases. The CDR3 here is CASSEQGIEGYTF. Written as DNA, the CDR3 is TGTGCCAGCAGTGAACAAGGGATCGAAGGCTACACCTTC.

The CDR3 DNA follows: TGTGCCAGCAGCAAGCGGGGGGGCCGCTACAATGAGCAGTTCTTC. Its protein is CASSKRGGRYNEQFF. This chain joins TRBV7-9 and TRBJ2-1, with TRBD2 matching 10 bases. The CDR3 sequence is 15 residues long. V was pared by 5 bases and J by 3 bases, with 4 bases of the junction left unmatched. CDR1 and CDR2 (germline): SEHNR, FQNEAQ (reference sequence). The complete variable domain, with remaining parts taken from reference TRBV7-9 and TRBJ2-1, reads DTGVSQNPRHKITKRGQNVTFRCDPISEHNRLYWYRQTLGQGPEFLTYFQNEAQLEKSRLLSDRFSAERPKGSFSTLEIQRTEQGDSAMYLCASSKRGGRYNEQFFGPGTRLTVL.

The chain has TRBV7-6 and TRBJ2-3; 7 bases agree with TRBD1. The V gene end was trimmed by 2 bases and the J gene end by 4 bases; junction bases not matched to a gene: 15. This CDR3 is built from 18 residues. Germline CDR1 and CDR2: SGHVS and FNYEAQ. The CDR3 loop is CASSLPPTLHGQADTQYF. The CDR3 DNA reads as TGTGCCAGCAGCTTACCGCCCACTCTCCACGGACAGGCAGATACGCAGTATTTT.

The table lists this clone with a count of one. This sequence joins TRBV28 and TRBJ2-5; tentatively, D is TRBD2 (5 bases). Germline V gene data show CDR1 as MDHEN and CDR2 as SYDVKM. This CDR3 is built from 14 residues. V dropped 2 bases and J dropped 3 bases, with 10 bases sitting between them. CDR3 nucleotides: TGTGCCAGCAGTTTAATAGTGGGAGAAGAGACCCAGTACTTC. Amino acids: CASSLIVGEETQYF.

The chain recombines TRBV2 with TRBJ2-7; D gene unclear. The germline gives CDR1 SNHLY, CDR2 FYNNEI. V was cut by 1 base and J by 0 bases, with 4 bases left in between. CDR3 length equals 13 residues. In DNA form, the CDR3 reads TGTGCCAGCAGTGAAGAGGGCTCCTACGAGCAGTACTTC. As protein: CASSEEGSYEQYF. The full variable domain, completed using reference TRBV2 and TRBJ2-7, is EPEVTQTPSHQVTQMGQEVILRCVPISNHLYFYWYRQILGQKVEFLVSFYNNEISEKSEIFDDQFSVERPDGSNFTLKIRSTKLEDSAMYFCASSEEGSYEQYFGPGTRLTVT.

The CDR3 sequence: CSMNQEGGYTF. CDR3 sequence (DNA): TGCAGCATGAACCAGGAGGGGGGCTACACCTTC. The V gene is TRBV29-1, the J gene TRBJ1-2; D might be TRBD1 (5 bases). With 8 bases removed from V and 8 bases from J, the gap between germline ends came to 15 bases. This CDR3 is built from 11 residues. Germline V gives CDR1 SQVTM, CDR2 ANQGSEA.

V and J are TRBV5-8 and TRBJ1-2; unclear D gene. From germline, CDR1 is SGHTS and CDR2 YDEGEE. V was shortened by 3 bases and J by 8 bases, with 11 bases between the two germline ends. This CDR3 is built from 12 residues. The CDR3 sequence: CASSSGFGGYTF. The CDR3 bases are TGTGCCAGCAGCTCGGGGTTTGGAGGCTACACCTTC. Combining the CDR3 with reference TRBV5-8 and TRBJ1-2 gives the whole variable domain EAGVTQSPTHLIKTRGQQATLRCSPISGHTSVYWYQQALGLGLQFLLWYDEGEERNRGNFPPRFSGRQFPNYSSELNVNALELEDSALYLCASSSGFGGYTFGSGTRLTVV.

The chain employs TRBV30 and TRBJ2-7; D gene ambiguous. CDR3 length: 16 residues. Germline V CDR1 and CDR2: GTSNPN, SVGIG (reference sequence). V was shortened by 2 bases and J by 4 bases, with 21 bases between the two germline ends. CDR3 region: CAWSLGPTLAGYEQYF. The DNA for the CDR3 is TGTGCCTGGAGTCTCGGACCTACCCTCGCAGGATACGAGCAGTACTTC.

The V gene is TRBV9, the J gene TRBJ2-7, with D uncertain. Germline values: CDR1 SGDLS, CDR2 YYNGEE. The CDR3 totals 14 residues. Between the trimmed V and J ends, which lost 0 bases and 4 bases, there was a span of 11 bases. The CDR3 spells CASSVDHPDYEQYF. The CDR3 nucleotides read TGTGCCAGCAGCGTAGATCACCCGGATTACGAGCAGTACTTC.

This chain connects TRBV4-1 to TRBJ1-1; tentatively, D is TRBD1 (5 bases). V was shortened by 0 bases and J by 3 bases, with 14 bases between the two germline ends. CDR3 length equals 16 residues. Germline V gene sequence: CDR1 MGHRA, CDR2 YSYEKL. CDR3 sequence reads: CASSQDRTKTDTEAFF. As DNA, the CDR3 is TGCGCCAGCAGCCAAGATCGTACGAAGACAGACACTGAAGCTTTCTTT.

The chain combines TRBV6-1 with TRBJ1-6; D is perhaps TRBD1 (5 bases). CDR1 and CDR2 (germline): MNHNS, SASEGT. The CDR3 extends over 15 amino acids. V dropped 5 bases and J dropped 6 bases, with 14 bases sitting between them. In DNA form, the CDR3 reads TGTGCCAGCAGTTCTGGGGACTTATTTAATTCACCCCTCCACTTT. It translates to CASSSGDLFNSPLHF.

In its sample, this clone was seen once. The V and J genes are TRBV25-1 and TRBJ1-1, with a possible D match to TRBD1 (5 bases). Germline CDR1 and CDR2: MGHDK and SYGVNS. This CDR3 has 15 amino acids. Trimming pared 1 base from V and 3 bases from J, leaving 12 bases between. CDR3 sequence: CASSESQGRHTEAFF. CDR3 coding DNA: TGTGCCAGCAGTGAATCTCAGGGCCGGCACACTGAAGCTTTCTTT.

The gene calls are TRBV5-1 and TRBJ1-2; 9 nucleotides align to TRBD1. V lost 4 bases to trimming and J lost 5 bases; unmatched junction nucleotides: 6. This CDR3 region has 14 residues. Per germline, CDR1 SGHRS and CDR2 YFSETQ. In DNA, the CDR3 is TGCGCCAGCAGCATACGGGACAGGGATTATGGCTACACCTTC. Translated, it gives CASSIRDRDYGYTF.

The chain's CDR3 is CASSFLTGVNTGELFF. The CDR3 DNA follows: TGTGCCAGCAGTTTCCTGACAGGGGTGAACACCGGGGAGCTGTTTTTT. This chain connects TRBV28 to TRBJ2-2, with TRBD1 matching over 8 bases. CDR3 length: 16 amino acids. Trimming cost V 3 bases and J 1 base; bases outside gene matches: 4. From germline, CDR1 is MDHEN and CDR2 SYDVKM.

The V and J genes are TRBV28 and TRBJ2-5; 7 bases match TRBD1. After removal of 7 bases from V and 3 bases from J, the junction contained 11 bases not matched to a gene. The CDR3 is 15 residues long. Germline loops: CDR1 MDHEN, CDR2 SYDVKM. In nucleotides, the CDR3 is TGTGCCAGCACCCTTCCATCGACAGGGAAAGAGACCCAGTACTTC. Translation: CASTLPSTGKETQYF.

This chain joins TRBV30 and TRBJ1-6; 9 nucleotides match TRBD1. CDR3 length: 15 amino acids. With 4 bases clipped from V and 8 bases from J, the junction kept 9 bases outside the gene matches. Germline V gene sequence: CDR1 GTSNPN, CDR2 SVGIG (reference sequence). The CDR3 nucleotides read TGTGCCTGGACCCCCCGGGACAGGGAGGATTCACCCCTCCACTTT. Protein sequence: CAWTPRDREDSPLHF.

The CDR3 region is CASLSGGVVETQYF. As DNA, the CDR3 is TGTGCCAGCCTTAGCGGGGGGGTAGTAGAGACCCAGTACTTC. The rearrangement links TRBV6-6 to TRBJ2-5; 11 bases align to TRBD2. This CDR3 comprises 14 residues. Trimming cost V 8 bases and J 4 bases; bases outside gene matches: 6. Germline V gives CDR1 MNHNY, CDR2 SVGAGI (reference sequence).

This sequence joins TRBV6-5 and TRBJ2-5; D gene unclear. V lost 3 bases, J lost 4 bases, and 12 bases lay in between. CDR3 size: 14 residues. Per germline, CDR1 MNHEY and CDR2 SVGAGI. The CDR3 DNA is TGTGCCAGCAGTTATATTAGGGTAGGAGAGACCCAGTACTTC. Protein product: CASSYIRVGETQYF.

The chain links TRBV6-1 to TRBJ2-5, with no clear D. The germline V and J ends were trimmed by 0 bases and 8 bases, with 19 bases remaining between them. Germline V gene sequence: CDR1 MNHNS, CDR2 SASEGT. The CDR3 has 16 residues. In nucleotides, the CDR3 is TGTGCCAGCAGTGAAGCAGTTTCCTGGTCCCGGGTAACCCAGTACTTC. The encoded protein is CASSEAVSWSRVTQYF.

The gene calls are TRBV29-1 and TRBJ1-1; D call uncertain. The CDR3 loop spans 14 amino acids. Germline loops: CDR1 SQVTM, CDR2 ANQGSEA. The V gene lost 7 bases and the J gene lost 10 bases, with 25 bases spanning the gap. The CDR3 here is CSALSTVPQLGAFF. CDR3 DNA sequence: TGCAGCGCCCTATCAACCGTCCCCCAACTTGGAGCTTTCTTT. Drawing the rest from reference TRBV29-1 and TRBJ1-1, the complete variable domain is SAVISQKPSRDICQRGTSLTIQCQVDSQVTMMFWYRQQPGQSLTLIATANQGSEATYESGFVIDKFPISRPNLTFSTLTVSNMSPEDSSIYLCSALSTVPQLGAFFGQGTRLTVV.

V usage is TRBV18 and J usage is TRBJ2-7, with TRBD1 matching 9 bases. V shed 3 bases and J 4 bases; nucleotides not matched to a gene: 7. Germline CDR1 is KGHSH and CDR2 is LQKENI. This CDR3 has 15 amino acids. The CDR3 sequence: CASSPSGTGTYEQYF. CDR3 nucleotides: TGTGCCAGCTCACCGTCCGGGACAGGGACGTACGAGCAGTACTTC.

This clone was seen a single time. V gene TRBV6-4 combines with J gene TRBJ1-2, with TRBD1 as a possible D gene (6 bases). The V end was cut by 5 bases, the J end by 5 bases, with 15 bases between. Germline values: CDR1 MRHNA, CDR2 SNTAGT. The CDR3 spans 14 residues. CDR3 amino acids: CASSLEQGGYGYTF. Here the CDR3 DNA reads TGTGCCAGCAGTCTCGAACAGGGAGGGTATGGCTACACCTTC.

The rearrangement links TRBV28 to TRBJ2-7; D is perhaps TRBD1 or TRBD2 (6 bases each). Germline assignment: CDR1 MDHEN and CDR2 SYDVKM. This CDR3 comprises 13 residues. Trimming cost V 7 bases and J 2 bases, with 12 bases left between them. CDR3 residues: CASNAGQTYEQYF. CDR3 coding DNA: TGTGCCAGCAACGCGGGACAAACCTACGAGCAGTACTTC. Supplemented by reference TRBV28 and TRBJ2-7, the full variable domain reads DVKVTQSSRYLVKRTGEKVFLECVQDMDHENMFWYRQDPGLGLRLIYFSYDVKMKEKGDIPEGYSVSREKKERFSLILESASTNQTSMYLCASNAGQTYEQYFGPGTRLTVT.

This clone was detected only once. The CDR3 DNA sequence: TGTGCCAGTAAGCGGGACAGGGGGCCAAATCAGCCCCAGCATTTT. This codes for CASKRDRGPNQPQHF. The rearrangement uses TRBV19 and TRBJ1-5, with 12 bases lining up with TRBD1. CDR1 is LNHDA, CDR2 SQIVND, per germline (reference sequence). The CDR3 runs to 15 residues. V dropped 7 bases and J dropped 4; count of bases not matched to a gene: 5.

The V and J genes are TRBV5-1 and TRBJ1-1; no clear D. The ends were cut back, 3 bases at V and 1 base at J, with 13 bases in the middle. The CDR3 spans 15 residues. Germline values: CDR1 SGHRS, CDR2 YFSETQ. The CDR3 DNA reads as TGCGCCAGCAGCTACAACCCCTTACAGAACACTGAAGCTTTCTTT. This gives the protein CASSYNPLQNTEAFF.

This chain uses TRBV7-2 with TRBJ2-2, with a weak D call TRBD2 (5 bases). The V end lost 0 bases, the J end lost 3 bases, and 8 bases lay between the germline ends. The length of the CDR3 is 15 residues. The V gene's germline CDR1 is SGHTA and CDR2 FQGNSA. The CDR3: CASSLAGVDTGELFF. For the CDR3, the DNA is TGTGCCAGCAGCTTAGCGGGAGTTGACACCGGGGAGCTGTTTTTT.

The chain employs TRBV19 and TRBJ1-2; 10 bases fit TRBD1. The CDR3 consists of 14 residues. J was trimmed by 4 bases and V by 6 bases; bases with no gene match: 5. Germline loops: CDR1 LNHDA, CDR2 SQIVND (reference sequence). Here the CDR3 DNA reads TGTGCCAGTAGACCCCGGGACAGGGGCTATGGCTACACCTTC. Amino acids: CASRPRDRGYGYTF. Together with reference TRBV19 and TRBJ1-2, the CDR3 gives the full variable domain: DGGITQSPKYLFRKEGQNVTLSCEQNLNHDAMYWYRQDPGQGLRLIYYSQIVNDFQKGDIAEGYSVSREKKESFPLTVTSAQKNPTAFYLCASRPRDRGYGYTFGSGTRLTVV.

The chain has TRBV4-1 and TRBJ1-1; D is unclear. Germline CDR1 and CDR2: MGHRA and YSYEKL. CDR3 length: 14 amino acids. With 1 base removed from V and 0 bases from J, the gap between germline ends came to 6 bases. This CDR3 is CASSQGGVNTEAFF. The DNA of the CDR3 is TGCGCCAGCAGCCAAGGCGGAGTGAACACTGAAGCTTTCTTT.

V usage is TRBV2 and J usage is TRBJ2-7; 9 bases align to TRBD2. V shed 3 bases and J 3 bases; nucleotides not matched to a gene: 6. CDR1 is SNHLY and CDR2 is FYNNEI in the germline V gene. CDR3 size: 15 residues. The CDR3 region has the DNA TGTGCCAGCAGTGAGGGCCAGCGGGAGGTCTACGAGCAGTACTTC. This encodes CASSEGQREVYEQYF.